Below, one T cell receptor beta chain is given with its context. The source of the sample is a study of blood T cell repertoires in COVID-19. Study as a whole: Some COVID-19 samples were acute and others convalescent; all came from the United States, Italy and Spain. PBMCs, B-cell-depleted T cells, or T cells provided the cDNA or gDNA that made up the material.

Germline V CDR1 and CDR2: MDHEN, SYDVKM. The V gene lost 4 bases and the J gene lost 6 bases, with 20 bases spanning the gap. The CDR3 spans 16 residues. In the authors' workflow: From reference gene primer amplification, estimates of nucleated cell counts were derived. Sequenced by immunoSEQ multiplex PCR; TCRdb stores in-frame clones only, minus some. Clone size and V and J calls were adopted from that table, with D and trimming inferred from the DNA. The profile shows 400,000 or so clones, around 84% of them singletons. This sequence originates from a human donor in a cohort sampled during active COVID-19. Sequences were obtained from peripheral blood. The V call is TRBV28, the J call TRBJ2-3; no definite D call. The DNA of the CDR3 is TGTGCCAGCAGTTCCTCAAAGCTGGTAGGCGGTGATACGCAGTATTTT. Its translation is CASSSSKLVGGDTQYF.